A single sample is the source of the 14 T cell receptor beta chains below, sequenced in a study of T cell changes during pregnancy in multiple sclerosis. The protocol was immunoSEQ multiplex PCR, while the TCRdb copy is restricted to in-frame clones and leaves out a portion. The table lists some 93,000 clones, roughly 92% of them singletons, with more than 2% in the top ten. The sequencing here drew on peripheral blood, taken after pregnancy. The receptors were gathered from a female donor with multiple sclerosis, enrolled in a pregnancy study.

The count of this clone is one. The chain has TRBV2 and TRBJ1-3; 8 bases match TRBD1. CDR3 size: 15 residues. V dropped 4 bases and J dropped 2; count of bases not matched to a gene: 4. The germline V gene has CDR1 SNHLY and CDR2 FYNNEI. CDR3 sequence (DNA): TGTGCCAGCAGTGGACAGGGGAAAGCTGGAAACACCATATATTTT. It yields the protein CASSGQGKAGNTIYF.

The chain combines TRBV5-1 with TRBJ2-7; 9 nucleotides match TRBD2. The CDR3 sequence is 15 residues long. V was pared by 1 base and J by 5 bases, with 7 bases of the junction left unmatched. CDR1 is SGHRS and CDR2 is YFSETQ in the germline V gene. This CDR3 is CASSLITGTSNEQYF. The CDR3 DNA sequence: TGCGCCAGCAGCTTGATCACCGGGACTAGCAACGAGCAGTACTTC.

This chain connects TRBV19 to TRBJ2-7; a possible D gene is TRBD1 (6 bases). CDR1 LNHDA and CDR2 SQIVND come from the germline V gene (reference sequence). The CDR3 is made up of 15 amino acids. The germline V and J ends were trimmed by 3 bases and 2 bases, with 14 bases remaining between them. This CDR3 is CASSMPGAATYEQYF. The CDR3 region has the DNA TGTGCCAGTAGTATGCCAGGGGCGGCTACCTACGAGCAGTACTTC.

V is TRBV5-1 and J is TRBJ2-5; possible D gene TRBD1, 6 bases. V lost 4 bases, J lost 1 base, and 17 bases lay in between. Germline V lookup: CDR1 SGHRS, CDR2 YFSETQ. The CDR3 extends over 16 amino acids. The CDR3 here is CASSLGAALIQETQYF. The CDR3 DNA is TGCGCCAGCAGCCTGGGGGCCGCCCTTATCCAAGAGACCCAGTACTTC.

This chain connects TRBV6-1 to TRBJ1-1, with TRBD1 matching over 12 bases. Per the germline V gene, CDR1 is MNHNS and CDR2 is SASEGT. CDR3 length: 15 residues. J lost 4 bases, V lost 6 bases, and 6 bases had no gene match. Here the CDR3 DNA reads TGTGCCAGCAGGCCGGGACAGGGGGCAGTCACTGAAGCTTTCTTT. Its protein is CASRPGQGAVTEAFF.

The chain carries TRBV7-8 and TRBJ1-5; D uncertain. This CDR3 spans 15 amino acids. V dropped 2 bases and J dropped 1 base, with 9 bases sitting between them. Germline lookup yields CDR1 SGHVS and CDR2 FQNEAQ. DNA for the CDR3: TGTGCCAGCAGCTTATCTACGATAAGCAATCAGCCCCAGCATTTT. It codes for CASSLSTISNQPQHF.

The chain is built from TRBV19 and TRBJ2-7, with 7 bases aligning to TRBD2. The CDR3 has 15 amino acids. Germline-derived CDR1 and CDR2 are LNHDA and SQIVND (reference sequence). Trimming at V came to 4 bases and at J to 3 bases, leaving 9 bases not matched to a gene. The CDR3 reads CASSSDAGVIYEQYF. The CDR3 DNA reads as TGTGCCAGTAGTAGTGACGCGGGAGTTATCTACGAGCAGTACTTC.

The chain has TRBV10-3 and TRBJ1-2; 8 positions agree with TRBD1. CDR3 length: 12 amino acids. Germline assignment: CDR1 ENHRY and CDR2 SYGVKD. With V trimmed by 5 bases and J by 8 bases, 4 bases remained unmatched. The CDR3 DNA sequence: TGTGCCATCAGTATGACAGGGGAAGGCTACACCTTC. As protein: CAISMTGEGYTF.

This chain links TRBV2 with TRBJ2-1; D is unclear. CDR1 is SNHLY and CDR2 is FYNNEI in the germline V gene. Between the trimmed V and J ends, which lost 6 bases and 0 bases, there was a span of 15 bases. The CDR3 is 16 residues long. The CDR3 sequence: CASRGEFLNSYNEQFF. The DNA for the CDR3 is TGTGCCAGCAGGGGCGAGTTCCTTAACTCCTACAATGAGCAGTTCTTC.

The chain carries TRBV11-2 and TRBJ1-2; D is possibly TRBD1 (5 bases). The germline CDR1 and CDR2 sequences are SGHAT and FQNNGV. There are 17 residues in the CDR3. The V and J ends lost 1 base and 7 bases respectively, with 22 bases between them. The CDR3 loop reads CASSLVARTKDGSGYTF. CDR3 bases: TGTGCCAGCAGCTTAGTAGCCCGGACAAAGGACGGGAGTGGCTACACCTTC.

This clone was recorded a few times. The rearrangement joins TRBV19 to TRBJ2-3, with TRBD2 matching 12 bases. The CDR3 is 15 amino acids. The ends lost 7 bases at V and 4 bases at J; junction bases unmatched: 6. Germline CDR1 is LNHDA and CDR2 is SQIVND (reference sequence). CDR3 coding DNA: TGTGCCAGTACCATCGGACTAGCGGGATCAGATACGCAGTATTTT. This encodes CASTIGLAGSDTQYF.

The J gene is TRBJ2-3, the V gene TRBV19; 8 nucleotides line up with TRBD2. After removal of 4 bases from V and 4 bases from J, the junction contained 7 bases not matched to a gene. This CDR3 is built from 15 residues. Germline CDR1 reads LNHDA; CDR2 reads SQIVND (reference sequence). The CDR3 DNA follows: TGTGCCAGTAGTACAATAGCGGGAATCTCAGATACGCAGTATTTT. Protein sequence: CASSTIAGISDTQYF.

The rearrangement joins TRBV30 to TRBJ1-2; D might be TRBD1 (6 bases). Germline V CDR1 and CDR2: GTSNPN, SVGIG (reference sequence). This CDR3 is 13 amino acids long. V lost 2 bases to trimming and J lost 8 bases, with 15 bases between them. CDR3 region: CAWSQQGSRGYTF. In nucleotides, the CDR3 is TGTGCCTGGAGTCAACAGGGTAGTAGGGGCTACACCTTC.

The rearrangement uses TRBV29-1 and TRBJ2-6, with D hard to call. CDR1 SQVTM and CDR2 ANQGSEA come from the germline V gene. V was trimmed by 4 bases and J by 1 base, leaving 8 bases between them. The CDR3 is 14 residues long. The CDR3 DNA sequence: TGCAGCGTTGCCTTCGGGTCTGGGGCCAACGTCCTGACTTTC. This sequence encodes CSVAFGSGANVLTF.